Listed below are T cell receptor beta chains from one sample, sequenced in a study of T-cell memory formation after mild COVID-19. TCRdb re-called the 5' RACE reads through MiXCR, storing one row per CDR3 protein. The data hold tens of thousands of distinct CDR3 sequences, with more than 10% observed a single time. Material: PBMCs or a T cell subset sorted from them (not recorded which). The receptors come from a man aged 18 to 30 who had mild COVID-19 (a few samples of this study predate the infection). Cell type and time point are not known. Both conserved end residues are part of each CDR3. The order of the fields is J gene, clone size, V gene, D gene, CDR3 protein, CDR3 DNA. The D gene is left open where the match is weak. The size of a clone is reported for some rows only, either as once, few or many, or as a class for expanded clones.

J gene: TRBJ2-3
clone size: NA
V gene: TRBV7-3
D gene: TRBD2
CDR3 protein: CASSPGLAGADTQYF
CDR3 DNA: TGTGCCAGCAGCCCAGGACTAGCGGGGGCAGATACGCAGTATTTT

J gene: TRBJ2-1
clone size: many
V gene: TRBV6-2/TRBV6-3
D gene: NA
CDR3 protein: CASSYLAGRHEQFF
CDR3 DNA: TGTGCCAGCAGTTACCTGGCGGGGCGGCATGAGCAGTTCTTC

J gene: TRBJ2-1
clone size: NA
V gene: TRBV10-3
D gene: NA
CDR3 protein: CAISPFGGVGNEQFF
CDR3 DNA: TGTGCCATCAGCCCCTTTGGCGGGGTCGGCAATGAGCAGTTCTTC

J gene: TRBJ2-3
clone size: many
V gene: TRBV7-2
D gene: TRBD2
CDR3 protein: CASSLTSGGAVDTQYF
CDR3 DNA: TGTGCCAGCAGCTTGACTAGCGGGGGGGCAGTAGATACGCAGTATTTT

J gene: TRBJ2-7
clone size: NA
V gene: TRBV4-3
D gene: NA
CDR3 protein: CASSQVYSQNYEQYF
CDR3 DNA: TGCGCCAGCAGCCAAGTATATTCCCAGAACTACGAGCAGTACTTC

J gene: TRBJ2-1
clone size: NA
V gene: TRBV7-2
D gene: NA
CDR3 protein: CASSLVGGASYNEQFF
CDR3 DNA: TGTGCCAGCAGCTTAGTTGGGGGGGCATCCTACAATGAGCAGTTCTTC

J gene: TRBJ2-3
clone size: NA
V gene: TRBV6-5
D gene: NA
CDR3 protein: CASSSTGPSWDTQYF
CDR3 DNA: TGTGCCAGCAGTTCGACCGGTCCCTCCTGGGATACGCAGTATTTT

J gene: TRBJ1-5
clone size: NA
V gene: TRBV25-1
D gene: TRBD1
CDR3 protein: CASSDKTGDGNQPQHF
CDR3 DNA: TGTGCCAGCAGTGACAAGACAGGGGATGGCAATCAGCCCCAGCATTTT

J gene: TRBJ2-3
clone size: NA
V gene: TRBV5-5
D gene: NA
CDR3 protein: CASSLIAGTDTQYF
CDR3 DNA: TGTGCCAGCAGCTTAATCGCCGGCACAGATACGCAGTATTTT

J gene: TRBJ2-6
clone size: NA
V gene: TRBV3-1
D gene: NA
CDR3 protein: CASTSSGANVLTF
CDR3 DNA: TGTGCCAGCACGAGTTCTGGGGCCAACGTCCTGACTTTC

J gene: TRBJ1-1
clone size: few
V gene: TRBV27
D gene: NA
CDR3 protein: CTSSFGLENTEAFF
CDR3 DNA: TGCACCAGCAGTTTTGGACTCGAGAACACTGAAGCTTTCTTT

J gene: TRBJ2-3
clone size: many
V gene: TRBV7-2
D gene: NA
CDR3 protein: CASSSITTDTQYF
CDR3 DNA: TGTGCCAGCAGCTCAATAACTACAGATACGCAGTATTTT

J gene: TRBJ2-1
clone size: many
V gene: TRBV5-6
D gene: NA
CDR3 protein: CASSLGGQGSYNEQFF
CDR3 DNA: TGTGCCAGCAGCTTGGGAGGGCAGGGCTCCTACAATGAGCAGTTCTTC

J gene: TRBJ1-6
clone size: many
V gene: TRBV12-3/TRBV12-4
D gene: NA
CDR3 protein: CASSLRDPRDSPLHF
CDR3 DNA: TGTGCCAGCAGCCTTCGGGACCCTAGGGACTCACCCCTCCACTTT

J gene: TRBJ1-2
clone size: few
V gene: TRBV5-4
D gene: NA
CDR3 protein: CASSPTGQNYGYTF
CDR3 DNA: TGTGCCAGCAGCCCCACCGGACAGAACTATGGCTACACCTTC

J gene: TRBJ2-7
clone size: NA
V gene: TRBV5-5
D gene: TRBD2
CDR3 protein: CASSLAASGGYEQYF
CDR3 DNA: TGTGCCAGCAGCTTGGCGGCTAGCGGGGGCTACGAGCAGTACTTC

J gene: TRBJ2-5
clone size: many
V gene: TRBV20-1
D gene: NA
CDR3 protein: CSASPLIAAQETQYF
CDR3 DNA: TGCAGTGCTAGTCCCCTGATAGCGGCCCAAGAGACCCAGTACTTC

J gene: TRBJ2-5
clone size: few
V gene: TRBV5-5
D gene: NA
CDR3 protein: CASSFGWERQETQYF
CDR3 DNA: TGTGCCAGCAGCTTTGGGTGGGAGCGCCAAGAGACCCAGTACTTC

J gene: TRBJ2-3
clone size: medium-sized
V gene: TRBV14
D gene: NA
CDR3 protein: CASSQDVQGDTQYF
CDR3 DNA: TGTGCCAGCAGCCAAGACGTACAGGGAGATACGCAGTATTTT

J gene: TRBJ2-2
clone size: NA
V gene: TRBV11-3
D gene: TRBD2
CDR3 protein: CASSGTTSGGSRSTGELFF
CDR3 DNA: TGTGCCAGCAGCGGCACGACTAGCGGGGGGTCCCGCTCCACCGGGGAGCTGTTTTTT

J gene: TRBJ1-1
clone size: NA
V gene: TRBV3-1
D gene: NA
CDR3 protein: CASSRLGAEGMNTEAFF
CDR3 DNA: TGTGCCAGCAGTCGGTTGGGGGCCGAGGGCATGAACACTGAAGCTTTCTTT

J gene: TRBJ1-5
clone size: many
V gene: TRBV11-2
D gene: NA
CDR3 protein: CASSLDGGNQPQHF
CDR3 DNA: TGTGCCAGCAGCTTAGATGGCGGGAATCAGCCCCAGCATTTT

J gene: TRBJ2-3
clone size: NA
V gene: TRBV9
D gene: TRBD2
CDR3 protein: CASSVEAGGLADTQYF
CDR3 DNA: TGTGCCAGCAGCGTAGAAGCGGGGGGCCTCGCAGATACGCAGTATTTT

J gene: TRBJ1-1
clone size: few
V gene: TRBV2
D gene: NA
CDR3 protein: CASRAGLEAFF
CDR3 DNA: TGTGCCAGCAGGGCAGGGCTTGAAGCTTTCTTT

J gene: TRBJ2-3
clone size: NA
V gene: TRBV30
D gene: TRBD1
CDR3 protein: CAWSGQGPDTQYF
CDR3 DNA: TGTGCCTGGAGTGGACAGGGCCCAGATACGCAGTATTTT

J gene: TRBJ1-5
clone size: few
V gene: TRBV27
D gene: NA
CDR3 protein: CASSLLSGHSNQPQHF
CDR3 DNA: TGTGCCAGCAGTTTATTGTCGGGGCACAGCAATCAGCCCCAGCATTTT

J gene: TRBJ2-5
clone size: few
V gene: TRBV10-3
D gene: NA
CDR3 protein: CAISSLTGLPSETQYF
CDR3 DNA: TGTGCCATCAGTTCCCTCACGGGACTCCCGTCAGAGACCCAGTACTTC

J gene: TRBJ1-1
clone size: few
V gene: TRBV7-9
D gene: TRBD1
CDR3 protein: CASRGQGTSNTEAFF
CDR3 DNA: TGTGCCAGCAGAGGACAGGGGACTTCGAACACTGAAGCTTTCTTT

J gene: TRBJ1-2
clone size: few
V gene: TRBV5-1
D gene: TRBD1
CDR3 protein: CASSPDRDQGYTF
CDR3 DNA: TGCGCCAGCAGCCCCGACAGGGATCAAGGCTACACCTTC